Listed below are T cell receptor beta chains from one sample, sequenced in a study of identical twins. TCRdb independently ran MiXCR on the 5' RACE reads; one entry per CDR3 protein. The data contain roughly 230,000 distinct CDR3 sequences, around 8.8% of them singletons. These same data were also listed under a study on yellow fever vaccine responses in identical twins.

Sequencing was carried out using CD8+ T cells sorted from blood. The receptors originated from a woman between 18 and 29 years old in good health. Both conserved end residues are part of each CDR3.

j_gene: TRBJ2-1
v_gene: TRBV7-8
CDR3aa: CASSLVSLTSGDNEQFF

j_gene: TRBJ2-2
v_gene: TRBV24-1
CDR3aa: CATSDYFNSPNTGELFF

j_gene: TRBJ2-3
v_gene: TRBV9
CDR3aa: CASSVEGGGGSDTQYF

j_gene: TRBJ1-6
v_gene: TRBV12-3/TRBV12-4
CDR3aa: CASTKGENSPLHF

j_gene: TRBJ2-7
v_gene: TRBV4-3
CDR3aa: CASKPTRTGPLEQYF

j_gene: TRBJ2-1
v_gene: TRBV6-2/TRBV6-3
CDR3aa: CASSYSVSSALQFF

j_gene: TRBJ2-7
v_gene: TRBV4-2
CDR3aa: CASSQEPGRGEQYF

j_gene: TRBJ1-5
v_gene: TRBV12-3/TRBV12-4
CDR3aa: CASSLGHSQPQHF

j_gene: TRBJ2-7
v_gene: TRBV12-3/TRBV12-4
CDR3aa: CASSPRDFPYEQYF

j_gene: TRBJ2-7
v_gene: TRBV20-1
CDR3aa: CSALGVERGASYEQYF

j_gene: TRBJ2-3
v_gene: TRBV6-1
CDR3aa: CATESGGATDTQYF

j_gene: TRBJ2-7
v_gene: TRBV5-1
CDR3aa: CASSLGSGDYEQYF

j_gene: TRBJ2-5
v_gene: TRBV15
CDR3aa: CATTAPRTGPFTTQYF

j_gene: TRBJ1-4
v_gene: TRBV7-9
CDR3aa: CASSHPGQGNEKLFF

j_gene: TRBJ1-2
v_gene: TRBV4-3
CDR3aa: CASSAPGDGYTF

j_gene: TRBJ1-1
v_gene: TRBV6-5
CDR3aa: CASSYSSWGNTEAFF

j_gene: TRBJ2-3
v_gene: TRBV27
CDR3aa: CASSFLDRATDTQYF

j_gene: TRBJ2-3
v_gene: TRBV4-3
CDR3aa: CASSQDGRVTTDTQYF

j_gene: TRBJ2-5
v_gene: TRBV5-4
CDR3aa: CAQGGDLQETQYF

j_gene: TRBJ1-2
v_gene: TRBV29-1
CDR3aa: CSVEDLGTGYYGYTF

j_gene: TRBJ2-2
v_gene: TRBV2
CDR3aa: CASSEWYGETNGELFF

j_gene: TRBJ2-1
v_gene: TRBV24-1
CDR3aa: CATSDPDRYNEQFF

j_gene: TRBJ2-1
v_gene: TRBV6-4
CDR3aa: CASSEGAGEGDEQFF

j_gene: TRBJ2-3
v_gene: TRBV6-4
CDR3aa: CASSDSLWADTQYF

j_gene: TRBJ2-7
v_gene: TRBV6-2/TRBV6-3
CDR3aa: CASSYPWDSEGFYEQYF

j_gene: TRBJ2-1
v_gene: TRBV11-2
CDR3aa: CASSLLSLRNEQFF

j_gene: TRBJ1-5
v_gene: TRBV12-3/TRBV12-4
CDR3aa: CASTTPGQHNQPQHF

j_gene: TRBJ1-5
v_gene: TRBV2
CDR3aa: CASSESETGYSNQPQHF

j_gene: TRBJ2-5
v_gene: TRBV29-1
CDR3aa: CSVEAAIGGGRPQETQYF

j_gene: TRBJ2-3
v_gene: TRBV4-3
CDR3aa: CASSQASGRDTQYF

j_gene: TRBJ2-5
v_gene: TRBV7-9
CDR3aa: CASSPGTGGWETQYF

j_gene: TRBJ2-5
v_gene: TRBV7-9
CDR3aa: CASSSRLRETQYF

j_gene: TRBJ2-7
v_gene: TRBV7-9
CDR3aa: CASSSNSYEQYF

j_gene: TRBJ2-3
v_gene: TRBV28
CDR3aa: CASIALGPTDTQYF

j_gene: TRBJ1-2
v_gene: TRBV7-2
CDR3aa: CASSPDTLGTRYGYTF

j_gene: TRBJ2-1
v_gene: TRBV5-5
CDR3aa: CASSLVGSDEQFF

j_gene: TRBJ1-2
v_gene: TRBV10-3
CDR3aa: CAISESFSLGYTF

j_gene: TRBJ2-6
v_gene: TRBV27
CDR3aa: CASTLLAGGLGANVLTF

j_gene: TRBJ2-5
v_gene: TRBV12-3/TRBV12-4
CDR3aa: CASSSVTGTGGETQYF

j_gene: TRBJ2-3
v_gene: TRBV2
CDR3aa: CARKQGYTDTQYF

j_gene: TRBJ2-1
v_gene: TRBV20-1
CDR3aa: CSARDWGVAGPPLGNEQFF

j_gene: TRBJ2-7
v_gene: TRBV20-1
CDR3aa: CSARVTAGELGSYEQYF

j_gene: TRBJ2-7
v_gene: TRBV3-1
CDR3aa: CASGGQSTYEQYF

j_gene: TRBJ2-5
v_gene: TRBV11-2
CDR3aa: CASSLGQGKTQYF

j_gene: TRBJ2-1
v_gene: TRBV20-1
CDR3aa: CSANPNGGWAYNEQFF

j_gene: TRBJ2-3
v_gene: TRBV6-2/TRBV6-3
CDR3aa: CASSYSDRDGAGAQHTDTQYF

j_gene: TRBJ2-5
v_gene: TRBV28
CDR3aa: CASSLVGTGGGETQYF

j_gene: TRBJ2-7
v_gene: TRBV14
CDR3aa: CASSQDPLASEQYF

j_gene: TRBJ2-1
v_gene: TRBV10-3
CDR3aa: CAISEPGQTAYNEQFF

j_gene: TRBJ2-7
v_gene: TRBV27
CDR3aa: CASTHGANPYEQYF

j_gene: TRBJ2-1
v_gene: TRBV28
CDR3aa: CASTLRDFNEQFF

j_gene: TRBJ1-5
v_gene: TRBV29-1
CDR3aa: CSVVLGLGDLEPQHF

j_gene: TRBJ2-3
v_gene: TRBV2
CDR3aa: CTSSFPGTGVPLSTDTQYF